Reported below is one T cell receptor (beta chain). In germline, CDR1 is LNHDA, CDR2 SQIVND (reference sequence). V lost 6 bases, J lost 3 bases, and 11 bases lay in between. This CDR3 region has 13 residues. This specimen belongs to a study of T cells in Graves' hyperthyroidism and ophthalmopathy. RNA transcripts were the template for amplifying TCR beta CDR3 regions. The TCR CDR3 was amplified in a first-round RT-PCR using the HTBI primer set. Via MiXCR, TCRdb re-called the multiplex PCR reads, giving one row per CDR3 protein. The sample has some 200,000 distinct CDR3 sequences; 17% are singletons. Aged 18 to 65, the patients had hyperthyroidism that was newly diagnosed and had lasted under 2 months.

The clonotype originates from a man aged 45-60 years with Graves' hyperthyroidism. This chain joins TRBV19 and TRBJ1-1; D call uncertain. Specimen: blood. As DNA, the CDR3 is TGTGCCAGTAGCCAAAATATAGACACTGAAGCTTTCTTT. It specifies CASSQNIDTEAFF.